This TCR beta chain was sequenced for a study of identical twins. cDNA carried unique molecular identifiers, and a universal primer site was added by template switching. TCRdb recomputed calls from the 5' RACE reads with MiXCR, one row per CDR3 protein. This sample has approximately 260,000 distinct CDR3 sequences, with around 8.3% found just once. Trimming removed 10 bases at V and 1 base at J, with 10 bases between. Germline V gene lookup returns CDR1 ENHRY and CDR2 SYGVKD. The CDR3 covers 13 residues. This clonotype was observed many times. These data were also filed under a second study, of yellow fever vaccine responses in identical twins. That work contributes: After vaccination, twins' T cell response reportedly seemed partly convergent, partly personalized.

The sequencing sample was made of CD8+ T cells sorted from blood. This TCR came from a woman younger than 30 in good health. The J gene is TRBJ2-2, the V gene TRBV10-3; D unclear. CDR3 bases: TGTGCCAGTATGACTGAGAACACCGGGGAGCTGTTTTTT. Its protein is CASMTENTGELFF.